These 32 T cell receptor beta chains originate from one sample sequenced in a study of CD4 T cells in relation to SARS-CoV-2 and coronaviruses. Only in-frame clones appear in the TCRdb table, and some are missing; sequencing was by immunoSEQ multiplex PCR. The sample carries 50,000 to 70,000 clones, just over 90% recorded once. Material: naive CD4+ T cells from PBMCs. This sample's subset: naive CD4+ T cells isolated by negative enrichment. These receptors all come from an adult with COVID-19.

This clone was seen a handful of times. The J gene is TRBJ2-2, the V gene TRBV2, with 10 positions matching TRBD2. There are 17 residues in the CDR3. Germline assignment: CDR1 SNHLY and CDR2 FYNNEI. The J segment lost 1 base and the V segment lost 6 bases, leaving 8 bases of the junction unmatched. CDR3 bases: TGTGCCAGCAGCCCCCTAGCGGGAGCCGAGAACACCGGGGAGCTGTTTTTT. Translating it yields CASSPLAGAENTGELFF. Together with reference TRBV2 and TRBJ2-2, the CDR3 gives the full variable domain: EPEVTQTPSHQVTQMGQEVILRCVPISNHLYFYWYRQILGQKVEFLVSFYNNEISEKSEIFDDQFSVERPDGSNFTLKIRSTKLEDSAMYFCASSPLAGAENTGELFFGEGSRLTVL.

V gene TRBV18 combines with J gene TRBJ1-1; a possible D gene is TRBD1 (5 bases). Germline loops: CDR1 KGHSH, CDR2 LQKENI. With 2 bases removed from V and 1 base from J, the gap between germline ends came to 5 bases. The CDR3 is made up of 13 amino acids. The CDR3 DNA sequence: TGTGCCAGCTCACCAGGGGCGAACACTGAAGCTTTCTTT. Amino acids: CASSPGANTEAFF.

This clone came up a few times. V usage is TRBV29-1 and J usage is TRBJ2-7; D unclear. CDR1 is SQVTM and CDR2 is ANQGSEA in the germline V gene. This CDR3 is 12 amino acids long. V lost 6 bases and J 0 bases, leaving 9 bases between the germline ends. CDR3 sequence reads: CSVSVSSYEQYF. The CDR3 nucleotides are TGCAGCGTCTCGGTCAGCTCCTACGAGCAGTACTTC.

The chain recombines TRBV7-9 with TRBJ2-7, with D perhaps TRBD2 (6 bases). Deletions cut 2 bases from V and 2 bases from J, with 13 bases between. CDR3 size: 15 residues. In germline, CDR1 is SEHNR, CDR2 FQNEAQ (reference sequence). CDR3 in DNA: TGTGCCAGCAGCTTATTGCCTAGCGAGGCCTACGAGCAGTACTTC. It yields the protein CASSLLPSEAYEQYF.

V usage is TRBV15 and J usage is TRBJ1-6; 9 bases align to TRBD1. Trimming removed 4 bases from V and 6 bases from J; junction bases left unmatched: 4. The CDR3 loop spans 15 amino acids. Germline V gene sequence: CDR1 LNHNV, CDR2 YYDKDF (reference sequence). The CDR3 nucleotides read TGTGCCACCAGCAAGAACAGGGGGCGTAATTCACCCCTCCACTTT. Translated, it gives CATSKNRGRNSPLHF.

The genes are TRBV11-2 and TRBJ2-3; 7 nucleotides align to TRBD1. The germline V gene encodes CDR1 SGHAT and CDR2 FQNNGV. V lost 5 bases, J lost 1 base, and 6 bases stayed unmatched. This CDR3 is built from 15 residues. CDR3 region: CASSTTGIGTDTQYF. The CDR3 DNA sequence: TGTGCCAGCAGCACGACAGGGATCGGCACAGATACGCAGTATTTT.

V and J are TRBV7-9 and TRBJ2-1; no clear D gene. The V end lost 5 bases, the J end lost 3 bases, and 11 bases lay between the germline ends. Germline CDR1 reads SEHNR; CDR2 reads FQNEAQ (reference sequence). This CDR3 spans 14 amino acids. The DNA of the CDR3 is TGTGCCAGCAGCCAAAGTGCAGGCTACAATGAGCAGTTCTTC. It encodes CASSQSAGYNEQFF.

The chain links TRBV3-1 (or the pseudogene TRBV3-2) to TRBJ1-2; 9 bases are a match to TRBD1. The CDR3 totals 14 residues. Germline CDR1 and CDR2: LGHDT and YNNKEL (reference sequence). V dropped 4 bases and J dropped 2; count of bases not matched to a gene: 2. The CDR3 coding sequence is TGTGCCAGCAGCCCTACAGGGGGCAACTATGGCTACACCTTC. Residues: CASSPTGGNYGYTF.

A few counts support this clone. The J gene is TRBJ2-7, the V gene TRBV6-6; D unresolved. The CDR3 is 12 amino acids. Germline lookup yields CDR1 MNHNY and CDR2 SVGAGI (reference sequence). V was cut by 6 bases and J by 5 bases, with 11 bases left in between. This chain's CDR3 is CASSPNWNEQYF. The DNA of the CDR3 is TGTGCCAGCAGCCCCAACTGGAACGAGCAGTACTTC.

The rearrangement uses TRBV5-1 and TRBJ2-1; D might be TRBD2 (5 bases). The V end lost 4 bases, the J end lost 3 bases, and 11 bases lay between the germline ends. CDR1 and CDR2 from the germline V gene are SGHRS and YFSETQ. The CDR3 spans 14 residues. The CDR3 region has the DNA TGCGCCAGCAGCCCGGGAAGAGTCTACAATGAGCAGTTCTTC. Its translation is CASSPGRVYNEQFF.

The chain uses TRBV9 and TRBJ2-3, with 9 bases fitting TRBD2. Germline CDR1 is SGDLS and CDR2 is YYNGEE. V lost 0 bases, J lost 5 bases, and 4 bases stayed unmatched. The CDR3 length is 15 residues. The CDR3 is CASSVGAGGLDTQYF. CDR3 nucleotide sequence: TGTGCCAGCAGCGTAGGAGCGGGAGGACTAGATACGCAGTATTTT.

This sequence joins TRBV10-1 and TRBJ2-7, with D hard to call. CDR3 length: 8 amino acids. Germline V lookup: CDR1 WNHNN, CDR2 SYGVQD (reference sequence). CDR3 bases: TGCGTTTACTACGAGCAGTACTTC. Its protein is CVYYEQYF.

The V and J genes are TRBV19 and TRBJ1-1, with D uncertain. The CDR3 runs to 13 residues. Per the germline V gene, CDR1 is LNHDA and CDR2 is SQIVND (reference sequence). Trimming removed 0 bases at V and 11 bases at J, with 13 bases between. For the CDR3, the DNA is TGTGCCAGTAGTATAGACATCGCACGTCGGGCTTTCTTT. Translating it yields CASSIDIARRAFF.

The chain employs TRBV6-5 and TRBJ2-7, with 8 bases matching TRBD1. The CDR3 covers 14 residues. J was trimmed by 5 bases and V by 8 bases; bases with no gene match: 11. Germline V gene sequence: CDR1 MNHEY, CDR2 SVGAGI. The CDR3 DNA sequence: TGTGCCAGCGCCGACAGGGGTAAATTCGACGAGCAGTACTTC. Translating gives CASADRGKFDEQYF.

The gene calls are TRBV2 and TRBJ2-5; a weak D match, TRBD1 (6 bases). Germline V lookup: CDR1 SNHLY, CDR2 FYNNEI. CDR3 length: 13 amino acids. V was clipped by 7 bases and J by 5 bases, with 14 bases between them. The CDR3 DNA follows: TGTGCCAGCAAGGGGGTCAACCTGGAGACCCAGTACTTC. This gives the protein CASKGVNLETQYF.

The rearrangement joins TRBV11-2 to TRBJ2-3; 15 nucleotides line up with TRBD2. Unmatched junction bases numbered 7, after V lost 5 bases and J lost 7 bases. Germline assignment: CDR1 SGHAT and CDR2 FQNNGV. The length of the CDR3 is 16 residues. The CDR3 reads CASSRTSGRALYTQYF. The CDR3 DNA follows: TGTGCCAGCAGCAGGACTAGCGGGAGGGCCTTATATACGCAGTATTTT.

This sequence joins TRBV5-1 and TRBJ2-1; unclear D gene. CDR1 and CDR2 (germline): SGHRS, YFSETQ. This CDR3 region has 12 residues. Between the trimmed V and J ends, which lost 4 bases and 9 bases, there was a span of 11 bases. CDR3 protein: CASSQRVGEQFF. CDR3 nucleotides: TGCGCCAGCAGCCAGCGTGTAGGTGAGCAGTTCTTC.

This clone appeared a single time. The chain carries TRBV10-3 and TRBJ1-1, with D perhaps TRBD1 (6 bases). Per the germline V gene, CDR1 is ENHRY and CDR2 is SYGVKD. Trimming cost V 4 bases and J 2 bases, with 8 bases left between them. This CDR3 is 13 amino acids long. This CDR3 is CAISGTANTEAFF. CDR3 coding DNA: TGTGCCATCAGTGGGACAGCAAACACTGAAGCTTTCTTT.

The genes are TRBV18 and TRBJ2-2, with TRBD1 identical over 7 bases. J was trimmed by 5 bases and V by 4 bases; bases with no gene match: 7. Germline V gives CDR1 KGHSH, CDR2 LQKENI. This CDR3 spans 15 amino acids. CDR3 sequence: CASSLRTGGTGELFF. The CDR3 DNA sequence: TGTGCCAGCTCACTAAGGACAGGCGGTACCGGGGAGCTGTTTTTT.

This clone was observed once. CDR3 protein: CASSSGRETQYF. CDR3 sequence (DNA): TGTGCCAGCTCCAGCGGGCGAGAGACCCAGTACTTC. The chain uses TRBV19 and TRBJ2-5; possibly TRBD2 for D (6 bases). CDR1 LNHDA and CDR2 SQIVND come from the germline V gene (reference sequence). The CDR3 extends over 12 amino acids. The germline V and J ends were trimmed by 9 bases and 4 bases, with 12 bases remaining between them.

The chain links TRBV6-5 to TRBJ2-7; D is perhaps TRBD1 (6 bases). The CDR3 contains 13 residues. Trimming took off 6 bases at V and 5 bases at J, with 14 bases between the two ends. CDR1 and CDR2 (germline): MNHEY, SVGAGI. DNA for the CDR3: TGTGCCAGCAGCAGGGGTAGGAGTGACGAGCAGTACTTC. Its translation is CASSRGRSDEQYF.

The chain couples TRBV20-1 to TRBJ2-5; D gene uncertain. V dropped 6 bases and J dropped 7 bases, with 9 bases sitting between them. CDR3 length: 10 residues. From germline, CDR1 is DFQATT and CDR2 SNEGSKA (reference sequence). The CDR3 DNA is TGCAGTGCGAGCCACGCGACCCAGTACTTC. Protein sequence: CSASHATQYF.

The gene calls are TRBV13 and TRBJ2-1; TRBD1 is a possible D gene (6 bases). V was trimmed by 5 bases and J by 12 bases, leaving 17 bases between them. The CDR3 is made up of 13 amino acids. The germline gives CDR1 PRHDT, CDR2 FYEKMQ (reference sequence). The CDR3 coding sequence is TGTGCCAGCAGCCTAGTCCAGGGGCATGGGCAGTTCTTC. Its protein is CASSLVQGHGQFF.

Here the CDR3 reads CASTGPGLGEETQYF. The CDR3 DNA is TGTGCCAGCACCGGACCGGGACTTGGAGAAGAGACCCAGTACTTC. This chain joins TRBV28 and TRBJ2-5; a weak D match, TRBD2 (6 bases). V lost 7 bases, J lost 3 bases, and 18 bases lay in between. Germline lookup yields CDR1 MDHEN and CDR2 SYDVKM. This CDR3 is 15 amino acids long.

The genes are TRBV28 and TRBJ2-5; possibly TRBD1 or TRBD2 for D (6 bases each). Germline lookup yields CDR1 MDHEN and CDR2 SYDVKM. The CDR3 covers 14 residues. V lost 8 bases and J 5 bases, leaving 18 bases between the germline ends. CDR3: CASGDRGVFETQYF. As DNA, the CDR3 is TGTGCCAGCGGGGATAGGGGGGTATTCGAGACCCAGTACTTC.

This clone was detected only once. The chain carries TRBV18 and TRBJ1-1; tentative D call: TRBD1 (6 bases). V lost 3 bases, J lost 10 bases, and 15 bases lay in between. Looked up from germline, CDR1 is KGHSH and CDR2 is LQKENI. The CDR3 length is 13 residues. The CDR3 nucleotides are TGTGCCAGCTCACCCGGGAGGACAGTTCCAGCTTTCTTT. Encoded protein: CASSPGRTVPAFF.

The chain couples TRBV7-3 to TRBJ2-1; 13 positions agree with TRBD2. V was clipped by 5 bases and J by 7 bases; unmatched bases: 8. Germline CDR1 reads SGHTA; CDR2 reads FQGTGA. This CDR3 contains 16 residues. This chain's CDR3 is CASSLYGTSGINEQFF. DNA for the CDR3: TGTGCCAGCAGCCTCTACGGGACTAGCGGGATTAATGAGCAGTTCTTC. Using reference TRBV7-3 and TRBJ2-1 for the parts outside the CDR3, the full variable domain is GAGVSQTPSNKVTEKGKYVELRCDPISGHTALYWYRQSLGQGPEFLIYFQGTGAADDSGLPNDRFFAVRPEGSVSTLKIQRTERGDSAVYLCASSLYGTSGINEQFFGPGTRLTVL.

The chain recombines TRBV19 with TRBJ1-4, with D uncertain. V lost 7 bases to trimming and J lost 7 bases, with 16 bases between them. Germline CDR1 is LNHDA and CDR2 is SQIVND (reference sequence). CDR3 length equals 14 residues. The CDR3 DNA follows: TGTGCCAGTACCTCCGGGGAGGCCGGTGAAAAACTGTTTTTT. The encoded protein is CASTSGEAGEKLFF.

This clone was observed a single time. The V gene is TRBV18, the J gene TRBJ1-2; D perhaps matches TRBD1 (6 bases). V was pared by 3 bases and J by 8 bases, with 10 bases between. Germline V CDR1 and CDR2: KGHSH, LQKENI. This CDR3 contains 12 residues. CDR3 loop: CASSPDSKGYTF. For the CDR3, the DNA is TGTGCCAGCTCACCGGACAGTAAAGGCTACACCTTC.

CDR3: CAIGGTGEETQYF. CDR3 sequence (DNA): TGTGCCATCGGGGGGACAGGGGAAGAGACCCAGTACTTC. This chain uses TRBV10-3 with TRBJ2-5; 10 bases fit TRBD1. The CDR3 contains 13 residues. Germline loops: CDR1 ENHRY, CDR2 SYGVKD. Trimming took 8 bases from V and 3 from J; bases not matched to a gene: 3.

The chain employs TRBV6-5 and TRBJ2-7; 7 bases match TRBD1. This CDR3 spans 14 amino acids. Germline CDR1 MNHEY, CDR2 SVGAGI. The V segment lost 5 bases and the J segment 4 bases; nucleotides outside the gene matches: 8. In DNA form, the CDR3 reads TGTGCCAGCAGTCTCACCGGGACAGTTTACGAGCAGTACTTC. Its translation: CASSLTGTVYEQYF.

The V and J genes are TRBV7-2 and TRBJ2-5; D is tentatively TRBD1 or TRBD2 (6 bases each). CDR1 is SGHTA and CDR2 is FQGNSA in the germline V gene. V shed 1 base and J shed 4 bases, with 10 bases lying between them. The CDR3 has 14 residues. The CDR3 region is CASSLGGGRETQYF. In DNA form, the CDR3 reads TGTGCCAGCAGCTTAGGTGGGGGGCGAGAGACCCAGTACTTC. Based on the CDR3 plus reference TRBV7-2 and TRBJ2-5, the full variable domain is GAGVSQSPSNKVTEKGKDVELRCDPISGHTALYWYRQSLGQGLEFLIYFQGNSAPDKSGLPSDRFSAERTGGSVSTLTIQRTQQEDSAVYLCASSLGGGRETQYFGPGTRLLVL.